This section outlines one T cell receptor (beta chain) sequence together with its context. The CDR3 runs to 13 residues. In germline, CDR1 is MGHRA, CDR2 YSYEKL. V lost 0 bases, J lost 13 bases, and 12 bases lay in between. Each sample used at least 6.5 million PBMCs. Using a J-beta primer mix together with a sample-barcoded 5' primer, a second PCR was run for roughly 7 to 11 cycles. Each CDR3 protein gets one entry after TCRdb re-called the 5' RACE reads with MiXCR. The table has 1.5 million to 2 million distinct CDR3 sequences, approximately 30% seen once. This entry comes from a study of blood T cells in healthy people across ages.

This TCR came from a woman in her 30s in good health. The specimen sequenced was blood. The chain uses TRBV4-1 and TRBJ1-4, with D hard to call. For the CDR3, the DNA is TGCGCCAGCAGCCAAGAGATGAAGAACGTACTGTTTTTT. Translation gives CASSQEMKNVLFF.